This TCR beta chain was sequenced in a study of Ad26.COV2.S vaccination and SARS-CoV-2 variants. Study observations and caveats: Recipients of vaccine and of placebo showed similar breadth of their non-spike TCR repertoires.

Germline CDR1 and CDR2: SGHKS and YYEKEE (reference sequence). This CDR3 spans 16 amino acids. Trimming shortened V by 1 base and J by 0 bases, and 12 bases separated the two germline ends. The data were produced by immunoSEQ multiplex PCR, yet TCRdb's version contains in-frame clones alone and is incomplete. The table shows about 420,000 clones, with around 89% occurring only once. A word on this clone: The antigen is unknown.

Treatment specified: about 20 received Ad26.COV2.S at low or high dose, single or two shots; about 5 received placebo; per-sample allocation not given. Sampling was done on day 63 after the first vaccine or placebo injection. The V and J genes are TRBV5-5 and TRBJ2-3; D is possibly TRBD2 (7 bases). The sequence derives from a person aged 18-65 years who received the Ad26.COV2.S COVID-19 vaccine or a placebo. Sample: peripheral blood, taken in a trial of Ad26.COV2.S vaccine versus placebo. The CDR3 region is CASSLRAGASTDTQYF. In nucleotides, the CDR3 is TGTGCCAGCAGCTTGAGGGCGGGGGCTAGCACAGATACGCAGTATTTT. Together with reference TRBV5-5 and TRBJ2-3, the CDR3 gives the full variable domain: DAGVTQSPTHLIKTRGQQVTLRCSPISGHKSVSWYQQVLGQGPQFIFQYYEKEERGRGNFPDRFSARQFPNYSSELNVNALLLGDSALYLCASSLRAGASTDTQYFGPGTRLTVL.